This T cell receptor beta chain was recorded in a study of T cell responses to AZD1222 COVID-19 vaccine. General study findings and limits: Regions 160-218 and 743-854 dominated among vaccine-associated CD4 TCRs spanning spike.

Comments on this clone: The antigen is unknown.

Per the germline V gene, CDR1 is KGHDR and CDR2 is SFDVKD. V gave up 3 bases and J gave up 4 bases, with 18 bases separating them. CDR3 length equals 17 residues. The method was immunoSEQ multiplex PCR; TCRdb's version includes in-frame clones alone and lacks a portion of them. The table shows under 150,000 clones, with approximately 90% occurring only once. The receptor was isolated from an adult in good health. The chain links TRBV24-1 to TRBJ2-1; D possibly matches TRBD1 or TRBD2 (5 bases each). Here the sequenced sample was peripheral blood, taken on day 0 of AZD1222 vaccination. The CDR3 is CATSDRDRPPLYNEQFF. Here the CDR3 DNA reads TGTGCCACCAGTGATCGGGACCGTCCCCCCCTATACAATGAGCAGTTCTTC.